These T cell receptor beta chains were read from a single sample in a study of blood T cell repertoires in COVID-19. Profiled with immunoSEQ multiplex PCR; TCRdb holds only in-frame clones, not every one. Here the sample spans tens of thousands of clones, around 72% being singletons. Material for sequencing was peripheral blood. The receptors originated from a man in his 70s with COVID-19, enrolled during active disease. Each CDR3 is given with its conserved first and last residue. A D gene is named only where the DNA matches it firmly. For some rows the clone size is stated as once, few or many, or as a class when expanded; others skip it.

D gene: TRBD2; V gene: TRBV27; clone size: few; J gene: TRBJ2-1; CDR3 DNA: TGTGCCAGCAGTCTTCGACTAGCCTCCTACAATGAGCAGTTCTTC; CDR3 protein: CASSLRLASYNEQFF
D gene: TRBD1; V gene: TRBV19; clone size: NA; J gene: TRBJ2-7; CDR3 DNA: TGTGCCAGTAGTATGAAAGGGACAGGGGACTACGAGCAGTACTTC; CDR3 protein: CASSMKGTGDYEQYF
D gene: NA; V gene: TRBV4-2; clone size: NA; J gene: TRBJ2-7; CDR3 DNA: TGTGCCAGCAGCCCCGGTCGCGGCCCCTACGAGCAGTACTTC; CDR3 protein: CASSPGRGPYEQYF
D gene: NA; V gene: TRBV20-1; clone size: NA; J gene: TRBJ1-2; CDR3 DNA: TGCAGTGGGGAAGTACAGGTCTCCTACACCTTC; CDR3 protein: CSGEVQVSYTF
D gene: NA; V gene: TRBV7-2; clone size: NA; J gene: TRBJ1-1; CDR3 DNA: TGTGCCAGCAGCTTAGGAGGGAGCACTGAAGCTTTCTTT; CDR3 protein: CASSLGGSTEAFF
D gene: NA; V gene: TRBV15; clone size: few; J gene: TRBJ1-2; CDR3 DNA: TGTGCCACCAGCAGAGAGGGGGACACCACCCTGGAGGGCTACACCTTC; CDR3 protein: CATSREGDTTLEGYTF
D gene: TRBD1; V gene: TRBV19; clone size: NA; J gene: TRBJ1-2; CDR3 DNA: TGTGCCAGTAGTATCCCGGACAGGCGGTATGGCTACACCTTC; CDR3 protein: CASSIPDRRYGYTF
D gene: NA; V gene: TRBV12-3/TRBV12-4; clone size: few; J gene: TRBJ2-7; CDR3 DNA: TGTGCCAGCAGTGGACAGAGCTCCTACGAGCAGTACTTC; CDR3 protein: CASSGQSSYEQYF
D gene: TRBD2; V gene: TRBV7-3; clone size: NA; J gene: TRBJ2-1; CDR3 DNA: TGTGCCAGCAGCCCCCTTAGCGGGAGGCGGTACAATGAGCAGTTCTTC; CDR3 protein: CASSPLSGRRYNEQFF
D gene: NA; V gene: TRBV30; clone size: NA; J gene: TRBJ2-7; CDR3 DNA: TGTGCCTCGACAGGACCGAGCTCCTACGAGCAGTACTTC; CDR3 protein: CASTGPSSYEQYF
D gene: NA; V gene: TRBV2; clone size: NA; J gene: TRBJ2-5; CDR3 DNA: TGTGCCAGCCGTACAGGCGCGGAGACCCAGTACTTC; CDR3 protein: CASRTGAETQYF
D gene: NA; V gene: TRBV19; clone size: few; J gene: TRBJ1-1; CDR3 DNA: TGTGCCAGTAGTATTGGGGGGGGCACTGAAGCTTTCTTT; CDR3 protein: CASSIGGGTEAFF
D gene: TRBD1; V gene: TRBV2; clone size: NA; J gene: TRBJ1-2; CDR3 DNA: TGTGCCAGCACTCTATCCCGGGACAGCTATGGCTACACCTTC; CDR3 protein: CASTLSRDSYGYTF
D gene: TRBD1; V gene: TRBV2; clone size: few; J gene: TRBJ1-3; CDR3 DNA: TGTGCCAGCAGAGCTGACAGGGATAATAAATGGGGAAACACCATATATTTT; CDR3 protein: CASRADRDNKWGNTIYF
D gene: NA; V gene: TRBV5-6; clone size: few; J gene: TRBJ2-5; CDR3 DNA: TGTGCCAGCAGCTTTGTTGGGATCGGGATATTGGAGACCCAGTACTTC; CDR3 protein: CASSFVGIGILETQYF
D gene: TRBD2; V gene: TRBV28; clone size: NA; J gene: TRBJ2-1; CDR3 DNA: TGTGCCAGCAACCCTCTAGCGGGAGCCCTCAATGAGCAGTTCTTC; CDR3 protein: CASNPLAGALNEQFF
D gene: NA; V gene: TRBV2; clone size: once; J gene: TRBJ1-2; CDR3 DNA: TGTGCCAGTTTACCCGACAGCTATGGCTACACCTTC; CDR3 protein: CASLPDSYGYTF
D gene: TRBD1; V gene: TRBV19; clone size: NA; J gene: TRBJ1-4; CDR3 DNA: TGTGCTAGCAACAGGGGGGGGAATGAAAAACTGTTTTTT; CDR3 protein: CASNRGGNEKLFF
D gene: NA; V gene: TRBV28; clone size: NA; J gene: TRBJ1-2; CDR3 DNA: TGTGCCAGCAGTTTATCGTCAGGTCGAGGCTACACCTTC; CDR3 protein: CASSLSSGRGYTF
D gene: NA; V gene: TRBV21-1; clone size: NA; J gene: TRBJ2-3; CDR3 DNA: TGTGCCAGCAGCAAAGTTTGCGGTAGCACAGATACGCAGTATTTT; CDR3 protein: CASSKVCGSTDTQYF
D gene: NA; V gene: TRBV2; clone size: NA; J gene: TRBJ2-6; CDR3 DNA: TGTGCCAGCAGTTACAGTTCGTCCTCTGGGGCCAACGTCCTGACTTTC; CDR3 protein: CASSYSSSSGANVLTF
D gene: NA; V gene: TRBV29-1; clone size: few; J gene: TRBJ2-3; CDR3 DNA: TGCAGCGTGATCGAGCTGAAAGATACGCAGTATTTT; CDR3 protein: CSVIELKDTQYF
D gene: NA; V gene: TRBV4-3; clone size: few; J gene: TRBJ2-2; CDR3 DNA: TGCGCCAGCAGCCGGGAGATAAACCCCGGGGAGCTGTTTTTT; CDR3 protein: CASSREINPGELFF
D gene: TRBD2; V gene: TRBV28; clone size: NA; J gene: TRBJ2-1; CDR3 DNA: TGTGCCAGCAGCCTACTAGCGGGAGGGCCTCATGAGCAGTTCTTC; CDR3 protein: CASSLLAGGPHEQFF
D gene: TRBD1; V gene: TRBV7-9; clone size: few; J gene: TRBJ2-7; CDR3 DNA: TGTGCCAGCAGCAGAGGACAGGGGAATTACGAGCAGTACTTC; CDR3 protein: CASSRGQGNYEQYF
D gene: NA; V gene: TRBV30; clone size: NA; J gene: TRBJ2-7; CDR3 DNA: TGTGCCTGGAGTCTGGGGGGTTCTTCGGACGAGCAGTACTTC; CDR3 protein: CAWSLGGSSDEQYF
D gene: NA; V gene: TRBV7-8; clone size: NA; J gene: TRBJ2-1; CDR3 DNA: TGTGCCAGCAGCAAGTCATCGGGGACAGCGGGTCAGTTCTTC; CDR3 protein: CASSKSSGTAGQFF
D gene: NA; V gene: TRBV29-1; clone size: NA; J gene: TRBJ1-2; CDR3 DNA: TGCAGCGTTGAAGAGGGCGGGTGGGGCTACACCTTC; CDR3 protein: CSVEEGGWGYTF
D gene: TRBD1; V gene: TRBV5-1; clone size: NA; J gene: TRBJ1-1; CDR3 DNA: TGCGCCAGCAGCCCGGGACAGGGGCCCACTGAAGCTTTCTTT; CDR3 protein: CASSPGQGPTEAFF
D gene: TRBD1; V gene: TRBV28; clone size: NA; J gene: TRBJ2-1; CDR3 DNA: TGTGCCAGCAGTTCCTACAGGGGGCTGAACAATGAGCAGTTCTTC; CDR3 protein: CASSSYRGLNNEQFF
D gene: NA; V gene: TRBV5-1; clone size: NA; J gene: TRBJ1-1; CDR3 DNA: TGCGCCACCACCTCGGAGGATGGGTACACTGAAGCTTTCTTT; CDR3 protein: CATTSEDGYTEAFF